The next 5 T cell receptor beta chains were all read from a single sample in a study of T-cell reconstitution after alpha-beta-depleted transplantation in children. Unique molecular identifiers were incorporated into the prepared TCRbeta library. TCRdb re-called the PCR reads through MiXCR, storing one row per CDR3 protein. Found here are more than 500,000 distinct CDR3 sequences, about 10% of them singletons; the top ten hold around 15%. Sequenced here: PBMCs, mostly from graft donor cells, sampled 180 days after TCRalphabeta/CD19-depleted stem cell transplant. The receptor source for this set is a female patient between 2 and 15 years old who had a stem cell transplant for aplastic anemia, so the T cells may come from the graft donor.

The chain uses TRBV24-1 and TRBJ2-3; no clear D gene. The CDR3 has 14 amino acids. Trimming stripped 2 bases from V and 3 bases from J, with 8 bases between. The V gene's germline CDR1 is KGHDR and CDR2 SFDVKD. CDR3 sequence: CATSDYSGTDTQYF. The CDR3 DNA reads as TGTGCCACCAGTGATTATTCGGGTACAGATACGCAGTATTTT.

This clonotype was recorded many times. This chain joins TRBV29-1 and TRBJ2-3, with D uncertain. Germline CDR1 SQVTM, CDR2 ANQGSEA. V was cut by 2 bases and J by 3 bases, with 9 bases left in between. The CDR3 runs to 13 residues. The CDR3 protein is CSVEFRGTDTQYF. The CDR3 DNA is TGCAGCGTTGAATTTCGTGGAACAGATACGCAGTATTTT.

The V call is TRBV15, the J call TRBJ2-1; D is ambiguous. Germline lookup yields CDR1 LNHNV and CDR2 YYDKDF (reference sequence). The CDR3 totals 15 residues. Trimming removed 0 bases from V and 1 base from J, with 7 bases in between. The CDR3 loop is CATSRDGLSYNEQFF. Here the CDR3 DNA reads TGTGCCACCAGCAGAGATGGGCTTTCCTACAATGAGCAGTTCTTC.

This clonotype turned up a few times. This sequence joins TRBV6-1 and TRBJ2-3; perhaps TRBD1 as D (6 bases). The length of the CDR3 is 13 residues. Germline CDR1 is MNHNS and CDR2 is SASEGT. V was clipped by 5 bases and J by 3 bases, with 9 bases between them. DNA for the CDR3: TGTGCCAGCAGTATGGGGGCGACAGATACGCAGTATTTT. Translated, it gives CASSMGATDTQYF.

In its sample, this clonotype was seen many times. This sequence joins TRBV12-3 or TRBV12-4 and TRBJ1-5; no clear D gene. The CDR3 extends over 16 amino acids. V dropped 7 bases and J dropped 0 bases, with 16 bases sitting between them. The CDR3 coding sequence is TGTGCCAGCACTACAGAGGTAGCGTATAGCAATCAGCCCCAGCATTTT. This gives the protein CASTTEVAYSNQPQHF.